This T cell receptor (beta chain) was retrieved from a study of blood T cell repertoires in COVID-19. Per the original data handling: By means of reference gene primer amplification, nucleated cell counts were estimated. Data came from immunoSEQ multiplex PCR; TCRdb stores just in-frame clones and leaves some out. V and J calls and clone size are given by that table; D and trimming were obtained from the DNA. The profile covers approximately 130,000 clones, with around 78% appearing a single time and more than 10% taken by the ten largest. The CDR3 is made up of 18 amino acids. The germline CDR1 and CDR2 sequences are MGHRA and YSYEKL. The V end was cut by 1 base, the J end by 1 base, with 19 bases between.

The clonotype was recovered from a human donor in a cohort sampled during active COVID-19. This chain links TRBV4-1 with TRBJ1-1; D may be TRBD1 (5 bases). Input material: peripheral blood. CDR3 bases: TGCGCCAGCAGCCAAGCTCCGACTTCGGGTAGGGGGAACACTGAAGCTTTCTTT. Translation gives CASSQAPTSGRGNTEAFF.